The 10 T cell receptor beta chains in this list originate from one sample, sequenced in a study of regulatory and conventional T cells in breast cancer. Each CDR3 protein is one row after TCRdb ran MiXCR on the PCR reads. The table includes 9,500 to 13,000 distinct CDR3 sequences, about 35% detected once. The source material was conventional T cells from blood. These receptors were collected from a male donor in good health.

The chain uses TRBV15 and TRBJ1-1, with TRBD1 as a possible D gene (6 bases). Between the trimmed V and J ends, which lost 5 bases and 4 bases, there was a span of 17 bases. Germline loops: CDR1 LNHNV, CDR2 YYDKDF (reference sequence). This CDR3 spans 15 amino acids. The CDR3 is CATSGKRQVGTEAFF. Here the CDR3 DNA reads TGTGCCACCAGCGGTAAACGACAGGTTGGCACTGAAGCTTTCTTT.

The rearrangement links TRBV28 to TRBJ2-3, with 9 nucleotides matching TRBD2. Germline trimming cut 4 bases from V and 4 bases from J; bases unmatched to any gene: 3. The CDR3 extends over 14 amino acids. Germline V CDR1 and CDR2: MDHEN, SYDVKM. The CDR3 reads CASSSRGGPDTQYF. CDR3 DNA: TGTGCCAGCAGTTCGCGGGGGGGCCCAGATACGCAGTATTTT.

Judged by abundance, this clonotype is medium-sized. The V call is TRBV12-3 or TRBV12-4, the J call TRBJ1-1, with D possibly being TRBD1 (6 bases). The germline V and J ends were trimmed by 6 bases and 4 bases, with 12 bases remaining between them. The CDR3 runs 13 residues. CDR3 sequence: CASRSTGSTEAFF. The CDR3 DNA reads as TGTGCCAGCAGGTCAACAGGGAGCACTGAAGCTTTCTTT.

In this sample, this clonotype turned up a few times. The chain has TRBV27 and TRBJ1-5; no reliable D call. CDR3 length equals 15 residues. Germline V gene lookup returns CDR1 MNHEY and CDR2 SMNVEV (reference sequence). With 5 bases removed from V and 0 bases from J, the gap between germline ends came to 11 bases. This CDR3 reads CASSPSSYSNQPQHF. CDR3 DNA: TGTGCCAGCAGTCCCTCTAGCTATAGCAATCAGCCCCAGCATTTT.

The chain employs TRBV7-9 and TRBJ2-7; D is possibly TRBD1 or TRBD2 (5 bases each). The CDR3 has 14 amino acids. The V end lost 1 base, the J end lost 3 bases, and 10 bases lay between the germline ends. Germline CDR1 is SEHNR and CDR2 is FQNEAQ (reference sequence). Written as DNA, the CDR3 is TGTGCCAGCAGCTTAGGGGGACCGATCTACGAGCAGTACTTC. It yields the protein CASSLGGPIYEQYF. Looking up the rest from reference TRBV7-9 and TRBJ2-7 gives the full variable domain: DTGVSQNPRHKITKRGQNVTFRCDPISEHNRLYWYRQTLGQGPEFLTYFQNEAQLEKSRLLSDRFSAERPKGSFSTLEIQRTEQGDSAMYLCASSLGGPIYEQYFGPGTRLTVT.

The chain combines TRBV6-2 or TRBV6-3 with TRBJ1-1, with D possibly matching TRBD1 (6 bases). Trimming pared 4 bases from V and 1 base from J, leaving 10 bases between. The V gene's germline CDR1 is MNHEY and CDR2 SVGEGT. This CDR3 contains 14 residues. The CDR3 nucleotides are TGTGCCAGCAGTTCCAGGACAGCGAACACTGAAGCTTTCTTT. Its translation is CASSSRTANTEAFF.

This clonotype has only a few counts. The chain joins TRBV5-1 to TRBJ2-1; tentatively, D is TRBD1 (6 bases). Germline values: CDR1 SGHRS, CDR2 YFSETQ. V was pared by 0 bases and J by 0 bases, with 7 bases between. The CDR3 totals 15 residues. Here the CDR3 reads CASSLEGGSYNEQFF. In DNA, the CDR3 is TGCGCCAGCAGCTTGGAAGGGGGCTCCTACAATGAGCAGTTCTTC.

Within the sample, this clonotype is medium-sized (0.01 to 0.1%). The V and J genes are TRBV5-1 and TRBJ2-7, with TRBD2 matching 8 bases. V lost 4 bases and J lost 3; bases outside the gene matches: 3. CDR1 is SGHRS and CDR2 is YFSETQ in the germline V gene. CDR3 length: 13 residues. CDR3 bases: TGCGCCAGCAGCCGGGAGGGCGGCTACGAGCAGTACTTC. Protein: CASSREGGYEQYF.

This clonotype was found a few times. A read error is possible here, since a much larger clone lies one base away. The chain carries TRBV4-1 and TRBJ1-4; D is perhaps TRBD1 (5 bases). Per the germline V gene, CDR1 is MGHRA and CDR2 is YSYEKL. The length of the CDR3 is 15 residues. The CDR3 reads CASRQEGVNWGKLFF. The CDR3 DNA is TGCGCCAGCCGCCAAGAAGGGGTTAACTGGGGAAAACTGTTTTTT.

This clonotype counts as medium-sized. V is TRBV4-3 and J is TRBJ1-1, with TRBD1 as a possible D gene (5 bases). Trimming removed 4 bases from V and 0 bases from J, with 9 bases in between. The CDR3 consists of 14 residues. The germline V gene encodes CDR1 LGHNA and CDR2 YSLEER. CDR3 sequence: CASSLTGLNTEAFF. The DNA for the CDR3 is TGCGCCAGCAGCCTCACAGGACTGAACACTGAAGCTTTCTTT.